The rows below give T cell receptor beta chains drawn from one sample of a study of T cell responses to AZD1222 COVID-19 vaccine. Measured with immunoSEQ multiplex PCR; TCRdb has only the in-frame clones, and not every one. This sample has 150,000 or so clones, with more than 85% found just once. The sequencing here drew on peripheral blood, taken on day 0 of AZD1222 vaccination. Receptors were obtained from an adult in good health. Each CDR3 is given with its conserved first and last residue. A D gene is named only where the DNA matches it firmly. Rows give clone size only sometimes, using once, few, many, or a class for an expanded clone.

>TRBJ2-7|TRBV27|once|TRBD2
CASTRIGLPGGASYEQYF
TGTGCCAGCACCCGGATTGGTTTACCCGGGGGGGCCTCCTACGAGCAGTACTTC
>TRBJ1-2|TRBV27|NA|NA
CASSFQGRGYTF
TGTGCCAGCAGTTTCCAGGGCCGGGGCTACACCTTC
>TRBJ1-1|TRBV24-1|NA|NA
CATRQGTNTEAFF
TGTGCCACCCGGCAGGGGACGAACACTGAAGCTTTCTTT
>TRBJ2-4|TRBV7-2|NA|NA
CASSSLSGYIQYF
TGTGCCAGCAGCTCTCTTAGTGGTTACATTCAGTACTTC
>TRBJ1-1|TRBV7-2|NA|NA
CASSLVQPAEAFF
TGTGCCAGCAGCTTAGTGCAGCCCGCTGAAGCTTTCTTT
>TRBJ1-5|TRBV10-1|NA|TRBD1
CASSESKANRRDRGYLQHF
TGCGCCAGCAGTGAGTCGAAGGCCAACAGGAGGGACAGGGGATACCTCCAGCATTTT
>TRBJ1-2|TRBV10-2|NA|NA
CASKWFGAAYGYTF
TGCGCCAGTAAATGGTTTGGGGCGGCCTATGGCTACACCTTC
>TRBJ1-1|TRBV12-5|NA|NA
CASGTPPPGQENTEAFF
TGTGCTAGTGGCACACCTCCCCCGGGACAAGAAAACACTGAAGCTTTCTTT
>TRBJ1-2|TRBV12-3/TRBV12-4|NA|NA
CASSAGPGYGYTF
TGTGCCAGCAGTGCGGGCCCTGGCTATGGCTACACCTTC
>TRBJ2-7|TRBV6-6|NA|NA
CASSYVSYEQYF
TGTGCCAGCAGTTACGTCTCCTACGAGCAGTACTTC
>TRBJ2-1|TRBV6-2/TRBV6-3|NA|TRBD2
CASSFGLAAYNEQFF
TGTGCCAGCAGTTTCGGACTAGCGGCTTACAATGAGCAGTTCTTC
>TRBJ2-2|TRBV4-1|NA|NA
CASSQPITGTGELFF
TGCGCCAGCAGCCAACCTATAACAGGGACCGGGGAGCTGTTTTTT
>TRBJ1-1|TRBV5-3|NA|NA
CARSCCHYQTEAFF
TGTGCCAGAAGCTGTTGCCATTACCAAACTGAAGCTTTCTTT
>TRBJ2-7|TRBV6-5|NA|TRBD1
CASSFRDRGLEQYF
TGTGCCAGCAGCTTCCGGGACAGGGGGCTCGAGCAGTACTTC
>TRBJ1-5|TRBV7-3|NA|NA
CASSFDPGLAQPQHF
TGTGCCAGCAGCTTCGACCCGGGACTTGCCCAGCCCCAGCATTTT
>TRBJ2-7|TRBV28|once|NA
CASSSLTDKEQYF
TGTGCCAGCAGTTCCCTGACTGACAAGGAGCAGTACTTC
>TRBJ1-1|TRBV12-3/TRBV12-4|NA|NA
CASSLAEAFF
TGTGCCAGCAGTCTGGCTGAAGCTTTCTTT
>TRBJ1-5|TRBV6-5|NA|NA
CASREGKISNQPQHF
TGTGCCAGCAGGGAGGGAAAAATTAGCAATCAGCCCCAGCATTTT
>TRBJ2-3|TRBV7-3|NA|NA
CASSFSIRDTQYF
TGTGCCAGCAGCTTCTCCATTCGAGATACGCAGTATTTT
>TRBJ1-2|TRBV6-2/TRBV6-3|few|NA
CASSYWQATGSYGYTF
TGTGCCAGCAGTTACTGGCAAGCGACAGGCAGTTATGGCTACACCTTC
>TRBJ1-4|TRBV4-3|NA|NA
CASSQDLLGGGDEKLFF
TGCGCCAGCAGCCAAGATCTTCTAGGGGGTGGGGATGAAAAACTGTTTTTT
>TRBJ1-1|TRBV28|NA|NA
CASSLTGPEAFF
TGTGCCAGCAGTTTAACAGGGCCTGAAGCTTTCTTT